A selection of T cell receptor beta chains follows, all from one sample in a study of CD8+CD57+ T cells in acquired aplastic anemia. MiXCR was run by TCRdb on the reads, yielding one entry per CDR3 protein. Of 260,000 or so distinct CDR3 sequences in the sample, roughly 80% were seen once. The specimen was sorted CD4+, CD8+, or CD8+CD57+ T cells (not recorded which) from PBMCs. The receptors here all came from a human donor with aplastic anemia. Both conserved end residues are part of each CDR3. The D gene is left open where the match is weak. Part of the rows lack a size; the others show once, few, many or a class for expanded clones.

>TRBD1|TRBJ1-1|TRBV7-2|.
TGTGCCAGCAGCTTGGCGGAAGGACAGGGTAAGCCTGATGCTTTCTTT
CASSLAEGQGKPDAFF
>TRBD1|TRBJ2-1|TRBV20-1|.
TGCAGTGCGCAACCTGGGACAGGGGTCTCCTACTACAATGAGCAGTTCTTC
CSAQPGTGVSYYNEQFF
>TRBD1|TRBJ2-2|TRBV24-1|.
TGTGCCACCAGTGATTTGGGGACAGGGGAAACCGGGGAGCTGTTTTTT
CATSDLGTGETGELFF
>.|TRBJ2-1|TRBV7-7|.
TGTGCTAGCAGCTTCGGGTCGGGCTACAATGAGCAGTTCTTC
CASSFGSGYNEQFF
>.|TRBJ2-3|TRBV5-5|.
TGTGCCAGCAGCCACGATATCACAGATACGCAGTATTTT
CASSHDITDTQYF
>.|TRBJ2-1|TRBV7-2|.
TGTGCCAGCAGCTACCCCGCACTGGATGAGCAGTTCTTC
CASSYPALDEQFF
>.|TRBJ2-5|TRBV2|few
TGTGCCAGCGGGGACGCCGGCAAAGATACCCAGTACTTC
CASGDAGKDTQYF
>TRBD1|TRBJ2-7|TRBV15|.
TGTGCCACCAGCAGAGATGCGGGACAGGGCCTCTACGAGCAGTACTTC
CATSRDAGQGLYEQYF
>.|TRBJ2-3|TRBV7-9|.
TGTGCCAGCAGCTTAGGGTCGTGGGGGGCAGATACGCAGTATTTT
CASSLGSWGADTQYF
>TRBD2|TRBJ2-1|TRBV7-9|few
TGTGCCAGCAGGGGGGAGGGGATGAGCTCCTACGAGCAGCAGTTCTTC
CASRGEGMSSYEQQFF
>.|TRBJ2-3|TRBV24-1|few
TGTGCCACCAGTGACGCAGGAGGCACAGATACGCAGTATTTT
CATSDAGGTDTQYF
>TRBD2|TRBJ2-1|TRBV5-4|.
TGTGCCAGCAGTATGGGAGGGAGAGCCTACAATGAGCAGTTCTTC
CASSMGGRAYNEQFF
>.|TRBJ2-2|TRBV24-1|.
TGTGCCACCAGTGATTCCTACACCGGGGAGCTGTTTTTT
CATSDSYTGELFF
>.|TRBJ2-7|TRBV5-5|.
TGTGCCAGCAGCCTGGAAAACTTACGCGAGCAGTACTTC
CASSLENLREQYF
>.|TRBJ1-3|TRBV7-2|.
TGTGCCAGCAGCTTAGTAGACACCATATATTTT
CASSLVDTIYF
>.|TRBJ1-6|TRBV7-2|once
TGTGCCAGCAGCATTGACCCAGGCGGGTCACCCCTTCACTTT
CASSIDPGGSPLHF
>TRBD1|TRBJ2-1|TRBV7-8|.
TGTGCCAGCAGCTTGGGGCTACAGGGGTTCAAGGAGCAGCAGTTCTTC
CASSLGLQGFKEQQFF
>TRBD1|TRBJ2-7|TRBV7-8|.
TGTGCCAGCAGCCAGAAGGGACAGGACTACGAGCAGTACTTC
CASSQKGQDYEQYF
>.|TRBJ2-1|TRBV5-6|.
TGTGCCAGCAGCTTGGAGAGGGCGGGGCTTGAGCAGTTCTTC
CASSLERAGLEQFF
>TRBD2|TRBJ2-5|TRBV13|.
TGTGCCAGCAGCTTAGGCTGGGAAAGCGGGAACGAGACCCAGTACTTC
CASSLGWESGNETQYF
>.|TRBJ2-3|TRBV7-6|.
TGTGCCAGCACCCTAGGGGGGGTCCCCGCTGGGCCCAACTTT
CASTLGGVPAGPNF
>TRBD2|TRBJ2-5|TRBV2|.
TGTGCCAGCAGCCCCGGGACTACTCAAGAGACCCAGTACTTC
CASSPGTTQETQYF
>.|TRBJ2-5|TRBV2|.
TGTGCCACCAGTGGGGCGTATAGCAAACAGCCCCAGCACTTT
CATSGAYSKQPQHF
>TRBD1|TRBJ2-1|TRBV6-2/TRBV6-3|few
TGTGCCAGCAGCCTTTGGACAGGGGACTACAATGAGCAGTTCTTC
CASSLWTGDYNEQFF
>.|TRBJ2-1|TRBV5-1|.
TGTGCCAGCAGCTTTGCTAGCGCAATGAGTCAGGATGAGCAGTTCTTC
CASSFASAMSQDEQFF
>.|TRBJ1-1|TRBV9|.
TGTGCCAGCAGCTCAGAAATGACAGGGAACACTGAAGCTTTCTTT
CASSSEMTGNTEAFF